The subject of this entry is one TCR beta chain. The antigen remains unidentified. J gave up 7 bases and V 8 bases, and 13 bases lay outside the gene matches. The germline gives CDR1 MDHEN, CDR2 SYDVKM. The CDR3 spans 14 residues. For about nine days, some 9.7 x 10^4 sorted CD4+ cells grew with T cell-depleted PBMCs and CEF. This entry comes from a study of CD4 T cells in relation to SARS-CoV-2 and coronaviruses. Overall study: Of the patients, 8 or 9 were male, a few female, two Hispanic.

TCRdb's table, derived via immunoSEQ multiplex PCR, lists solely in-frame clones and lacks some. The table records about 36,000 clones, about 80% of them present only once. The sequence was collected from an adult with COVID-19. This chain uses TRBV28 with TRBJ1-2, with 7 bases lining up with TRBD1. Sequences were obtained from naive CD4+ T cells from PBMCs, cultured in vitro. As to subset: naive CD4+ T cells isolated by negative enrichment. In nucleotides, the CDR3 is TGTGCCAGCTATACTATCAGGGGGAGATCTGGCTACACCTTC. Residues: CASYTIRGRSGYTF.